One and the same sample provided the 27 T cell receptor beta chains below, sequenced in a study of T-cell reconstitution after alpha-beta-depleted transplantation in children (TCRdb year 2016). The label giving this sample's treatment or condition can be read as: allogeneic hematopoietic cell transplantation with graft depleted of TCRalphabeta T cells and CD19 B cells. The library relied on PCR. The sequencer was an Illumina HiSeq 2500. To normalize quantification of the TCRbeta repertoire, the TCR libraries were built with molecular barcoding that relied on unique molecular identifiers. TCRdb itself trimmed the public reads at Q25 with fastp, ran MiXCR and retained productive beta chains. Identical CDR3 proteins give one entry, which carries the most common genes and DNA. The sample table lists about 830,000 distinct CDR3 sequences, 16% of them with a count of one. The ten biggest clones cover approximately 4.5% of the sample.

The sequencing here drew on PBMCs, mostly from graft donor cells, taken 360 days after TCRalphabeta/CD19-depleted stem cell transplant. Receptor source: a male patient between 5 and 17 years old who had a stem cell transplant for acute lymphoblastic leukemia, so the T cells may come from the graft donor.

This clonotype occurred many times. The V gene is TRBV7-9, the J gene TRBJ2-7, with D possibly matching TRBD1 (6 bases). Per germline, CDR1 SEHNR and CDR2 FQNEAQ (reference sequence). V shed 5 bases and J shed 0 bases, with 11 bases lying between them. CDR3 size: 14 residues. In DNA, the CDR3 is TGTGCCAGCAGCAAAGGGGGTAGCTCCTACGAGCAGTACTTC. This encodes CASSKGGSSYEQYF.

Note on this clonotype: A junction end diverges from the germline sequence, so it may reflect a read error. The V and J genes are TRBV5-1 and TRBJ1-1, with D maybe TRBD1 (6 bases). CDR1 SGHRS and CDR2 YFSETQ come from the germline V gene. The CDR3 sequence is 13 residues long. The CDR3 spells CASSSEWTAQVGF. As DNA, the CDR3 is TGCGCCAGCAGCTCGGAGTGGACAGCCCAAGTGGGGTTT.

This clonotype has just a few counts. The gene calls are TRBV9 and TRBJ2-7; the match to TRBD2 covers 9 bases. CDR1 is SGDLS, CDR2 YYNGEE, per germline. The CDR3 extends over 12 amino acids. V was clipped by 3 bases and J by 11 bases; unmatched bases: 6. The CDR3 loop reads CASSAGTSYKYF. The CDR3 region has the DNA TGTGCCAGCAGCGCCGGGACTAGCTATAAGTACTTC.

This clonotype showed up just a few times. The J gene is TRBJ1-5, the V gene TRBV3-1, with TRBD1 as a possible D gene (6 bases). The CDR3 runs 15 residues. Germline assignment: CDR1 LGHDT and CDR2 YNNKEL (reference sequence). V lost 4 bases to trimming and J lost 0 bases, with 10 bases between them. CDR3 bases: TGTGCCAGCAGCCGAGGACAGTATAGCAATCAGCCCCAGCATTTT. It is translated as CASSRGQYSNQPQHF.

This clonotype was counted only a few times. The V call is TRBV11-2, the J call TRBJ1-2; possible D gene TRBD1, 5 bases. This CDR3 has 13 amino acids. Trimming left V 1 base short and J 7 bases short, with 10 bases between. In germline, CDR1 is SGHAT, CDR2 FQNNGV. The CDR3 DNA reads as TGTGCCAGCAGCTTAGCAAGGGGTCGTGGCTACACCTTC. Protein product: CASSLARGRGYTF. Full variable domain (outside the CDR3, taken from reference TRBV11-2 and TRBJ1-2): EAGVAQSPRYKIIEKRQSVAFWCNPISGHATLYWYQQILGQGPKLLIQFQNNGVVDDSQLPKDRFSAERLKGVDSTLKIQPAKLEDSAVYLCASSLARGRGYTFGSGTRLTVV.

In its sample, this clonotype was seen many times. CDR3 residues: CASSRDDPQETQYF. CDR3 sequence (DNA): TGCGCCAGCAGCCGGGACGACCCCCAAGAGACCCAGTACTTC. The chain joins TRBV5-1 to TRBJ2-5; perhaps D is TRBD1 or TRBD2 (5 bases each). The CDR3 has 14 amino acids. CDR1 and CDR2 from the germline V gene are SGHRS and YFSETQ. Trimming removed 4 bases at V and 1 base at J, with 11 bases between.

The chain employs TRBV10-2 and TRBJ2-1, with TRBD2 matching over 13 bases. CDR3 length: 18 residues. The V and J ends lost 10 bases and 7 bases, in that order; junction bases with no gene match: 19. Germline V gene lookup returns CDR1 WSHSY and CDR2 SAAADI. In nucleotides, the CDR3 is TGCGCCACCCGAGGACTAGCGGGAGTAAATAGTGTGAGGAATGAGCAGTTCTTC. It translates to CATRGLAGVNSVRNEQFF.

This clonotype was detected a few times. V is TRBV7-9 and J is TRBJ1-1; maybe TRBD1 (6 bases). Trimming pared 2 bases from V and 0 bases from J, leaving 10 bases between. CDR3 length: 15 residues. Germline CDR1 and CDR2: SEHNR and FQNEAQ (reference sequence). The CDR3 region has the DNA TGTGCCAGCAGCTTACCAGACAGGTTGAACACTGAAGCTTTCTTT. Its translation: CASSLPDRLNTEAFF. The full variable domain, with the rest looked up from reference TRBV7-9 and TRBJ1-1, is DTGVSQNPRHKITKRGQNVTFRCDPISEHNRLYWYRQTLGQGPEFLTYFQNEAQLEKSRLLSDRFSAERPKGSFSTLEIQRTEQGDSAMYLCASSLPDRLNTEAFFGQGTRLTVV.

The V call is TRBV6-1, the J call TRBJ1-5; D remains ambiguous. The V gene's germline CDR1 is MNHNS and CDR2 SASEGT. This CDR3 has 13 residues. The germline V and J ends were trimmed by 4 bases and 0 bases, with 4 bases remaining between them. The CDR3 spells CASSGNSNQPQHF. The CDR3 nucleotides are TGTGCCAGCAGTGGAAATAGCAATCAGCCCCAGCATTTT.

This clonotype was seen a handful of times. The chain has TRBV20-1 and TRBJ2-7, with TRBD2 identical over 14 bases. J was trimmed by 3 bases and V by 2 bases; bases with no gene match: 9. Per the germline V gene, CDR1 is DFQATT and CDR2 is SNEGSKA (reference sequence). The CDR3 is 17 residues long. The CDR3 spells CSARPPGLAGVLYEQYF. CDR3 nucleotides: TGCAGTGCTAGACCCCCGGGACTAGCGGGAGTTCTCTACGAGCAGTACTTC.

This clonotype has a single count. V and J are TRBV20-1 and TRBJ2-5; D is uncertain. CDR1 is DFQATT, CDR2 SNEGSKA, per germline (reference sequence). The CDR3 extends over 13 amino acids. V was clipped by 6 bases and J by 1 base, with 12 bases between them. CDR3 sequence: CSALLLGQETQYF. CDR3 DNA sequence: TGCAGTGCCCTCCTTTTAGGCCAAGAGACCCAGTACTTC.

V and J are TRBV18 and TRBJ1-1; a possible D gene is TRBD1 (6 bases). With 3 bases removed from V and 7 bases from J, the gap between germline ends came to 15 bases. The CDR3 consists of 14 residues. Germline CDR1 reads KGHSH; CDR2 reads LQKENI. CDR3 in amino acids: CASSPKYRDGEAFF. The CDR3 DNA follows: TGTGCCAGCTCACCCAAGTACAGGGACGGTGAAGCTTTCTTT.

This clonotype was counted ten times or more. V is TRBV24-1 and J is TRBJ2-2; tentatively, D is TRBD2 (5 bases). Germline CDR1 is KGHDR and CDR2 is SFDVKD. The CDR3 length is 14 residues. Deletions cut 6 bases from V and 0 bases from J, with 7 bases between. The CDR3: CATSRTSNTGELFF. The CDR3 DNA is TGTGCCACCAGTAGGACTTCGAACACCGGGGAGCTGTTTTTT.

In this sample, this clonotype turned up once. J is TRBJ1-5 and V is TRBV29-1; the D is unclear. The V and J ends lost 7 bases and 2 bases respectively, with 15 bases between them. This CDR3 has 14 amino acids. Germline values: CDR1 SQVTM, CDR2 ANQGSEA. The CDR3 nucleotides are TGCAGCGCCCTGGACCCTGGGGGCAATCAGCCCCAGCATTTT. Protein product: CSALDPGGNQPQHF.

This chain uses TRBV4-1 with TRBJ2-2; 8 bases agree with TRBD1. Trimming removed 4 bases from V and 6 bases from J; junction bases left unmatched: 10. The CDR3 loop spans 16 amino acids. Germline V gene lookup returns CDR1 MGHRA and CDR2 YSYEKL. The CDR3 DNA follows: TGCGCCAGCAGCCCACTCTGGCAGGGGGCTGCCGGGGAGCTGTTTTTT. Protein: CASSPLWQGAAGELFF.

The chain employs TRBV24-1 and TRBJ2-6; maybe TRBD2 (5 bases). The V end lost 2 bases, the J end lost 1 base, and 17 bases lay between the germline ends. The CDR3 covers 19 residues. The germline gives CDR1 KGHDR, CDR2 SFDVKD. The CDR3 DNA sequence: TGTGCCACCAGTGATTCCCCGGGAAAGGACCCTTCTGGGGCCAACGTCCTGACTTTC. Amino acid sequence: CATSDSPGKDPSGANVLTF.

This chain joins TRBV6-1 and TRBJ2-2, with no clear D. Germline V CDR1 and CDR2: MNHNS, SASEGT. The length of the CDR3 is 16 residues. V was cut by 5 bases and J by 4 bases, with 17 bases left in between. CDR3 sequence: CASSPYIADLTGELFF. CDR3 coding DNA: TGTGCCAGCAGTCCATACATTGCGGACCTCACCGGGGAGCTGTTTTTT.

The J gene is TRBJ1-2, the V gene TRBV29-1; D remains unclear. V was trimmed by 4 bases and J by 8 bases, leaving 11 bases between them. CDR3 length: 11 amino acids. Germline V gene data show CDR1 as SQVTM and CDR2 as ANQGSEA. This chain's CDR3 is CSVARAAGYTF. The DNA for the CDR3 is TGCAGCGTTGCAAGGGCAGCGGGCTACACCTTC.

The J gene is TRBJ2-7, the V gene TRBV7-9, with 7 positions matching TRBD2. Germline loops: CDR1 SEHNR, CDR2 FQNEAQ (reference sequence). The trim removed 2 bases at V and 4 bases at J, leaving 8 bases unmatched. This CDR3 spans 15 amino acids. The CDR3 sequence: CASSLYGGSFYEQYF. The CDR3 nucleotides are TGTGCCAGCAGCTTATACGGCGGGAGTTTTTACGAGCAGTACTTC.

This clonotype was observed many times. The V gene is TRBV20-1, the J gene TRBJ2-7, with 7 bases matching TRBD2. Germline assignment: CDR1 DFQATT and CDR2 SNEGSKA (reference sequence). There are 14 residues in the CDR3. V lost 5 bases, J lost 0 bases, and 7 bases stayed unmatched. The CDR3 DNA follows: TGCAGTGCTTGTCTGCGCGGGAGCTCCTACGAGCAGTACTTC. It is translated as CSACLRGSSYEQYF.

This clonotype has more than one count but fewer than ten. The J gene is TRBJ2-1, the V gene TRBV11-3; TRBD2 aligns across 7 bases. With 0 bases clipped from V and 7 bases from J, the junction kept 12 bases outside the gene matches. The CDR3 covers 17 residues. Germline V lookup: CDR1 SGHNT, CDR2 YENEEA. The DNA for the CDR3 is TGTGCCAGCAGCTTAGAAGGCGGGAGCGTTTCTAGGAATGAGCAGTTCTTC. This encodes CASSLEGGSVSRNEQFF.

The chain carries TRBV7-7 and TRBJ2-1, with TRBD1 as a possible D gene (6 bases). This CDR3 comprises 14 residues. Germline CDR1 SSHAT, CDR2 FNYEAQ (reference sequence). The V end lost 1 base, the J end lost 8 bases, and 12 bases lay between the germline ends. The DNA for the CDR3 is TGTGCCAGCAGCTTAGGGCAGGGGTACGATGAGCAGTTCTTC. Protein sequence: CASSLGQGYDEQFF.

This clonotype was detected a few times. The CDR3 sequence is CSVSVQSYNEQFF. The DNA for the CDR3 is TGCAGCGTTAGCGTTCAATCCTACAATGAGCAGTTCTTC. V is TRBV29-1 and J is TRBJ2-1; D is uncertain. CDR1 is SQVTM, CDR2 ANQGSEA, per germline. Trimming shortened V by 5 bases and J by 1 base, and 9 bases separated the two germline ends. The CDR3 extends over 13 amino acids.

This clonotype showed up just a few times. The chain couples TRBV5-6 to TRBJ2-7; D not certain. Germline V gene data show CDR1 as SGHDT and CDR2 as YYEEEE. This CDR3 has 13 amino acids. V gave up 2 bases and J gave up 3 bases, with 9 bases separating them. CDR3 residues: CASSFPLNYEQYF. CDR3 bases: TGTGCCAGCAGCTTTCCGTTGAACTACGAGCAGTACTTC.

The rearrangement links TRBV27 to TRBJ2-7; TRBD2 aligns across 7 bases. The germline V gene encodes CDR1 MNHEY and CDR2 SMNVEV (reference sequence). Trimming cost V 7 bases and J 2 bases; bases outside gene matches: 14. The CDR3 is made up of 16 amino acids. The CDR3 reads CASTPGWLADPYEQYF. Written as DNA, the CDR3 is TGTGCCAGCACCCCCGGCTGGCTAGCGGATCCCTACGAGCAGTACTTC.

The chain has TRBV5-1 and TRBJ1-3; tentative D call: TRBD1 (5 bases). From germline, CDR1 is SGHRS and CDR2 YFSETQ. With 3 bases removed from V and 0 bases from J, the gap between germline ends came to 16 bases. The length of the CDR3 is 17 residues. The DNA of the CDR3 is TGCGCCAGCAGCTCGCAGGGCCCTGGGTACTCTGGAAACACCATATATTTT. It encodes CASSSQGPGYSGNTIYF.

In nucleotides, the CDR3 is TGTGCCAGCAGTCCCTATACCGGGACAGAGTATGGCTACACCTTC. As protein: CASSPYTGTEYGYTF. The chain recombines TRBV6-1 with TRBJ1-2, with 7 nucleotides matching TRBD1. The CDR3 sequence is 15 residues long. J lost 5 bases, V lost 5 bases, and 11 bases had no gene match. From germline, CDR1 is MNHNS and CDR2 SASEGT.